What follows are 7 T cell receptor beta chains derived from one specimen sequenced in a study of metastatic and nonmetastatic thyroid tumors. All patients reached thyroid surgery having received no treatment beforehand. Using MiXCR, TCRdb reanalyzed the PCR reads. Altogether approximately 12,000 clones are present, approximately 29% being singletons, with the ten largest covering 10% to 12%. What was sequenced was tumor tissue. Receptors were obtained from a female donor with papillary thyroid cancer or a benign thyroid nodule (not recorded which). Some clones in this sample may be carry-over from other donors' samples.

The CDR3 DNA is TGTGCCAGCAGCAGACTAGCGGACTACTACGAGCAGTACTTC. Protein product: CASSRLADYYEQYF. V is TRBV7-2 and J is TRBJ2-7; TRBD2 aligns across 9 bases. The CDR3 is 14 residues long. Germline V lookup: CDR1 SGHTA, CDR2 FQGNSA. The J segment lost 3 bases and the V segment lost 5 bases, leaving 5 bases of the junction unmatched.

The chain employs TRBV30 and TRBJ2-7, with TRBD2 matching over 8 bases. Per the germline V gene, CDR1 is GTSNPN and CDR2 is SVGIG (reference sequence). The V gene end was trimmed by 4 bases and the J gene end by 7 bases; junction bases not matched to a gene: 21. This CDR3 spans 17 amino acids. CDR3 protein: CAWTGTSGAVPLEEQYF. The CDR3 region has the DNA TGTGCCTGGACCGGTACTAGCGGAGCGGTCCCTCTGGAAGAGCAGTACTTC.

The chain carries TRBV20-1 and TRBJ2-2, with TRBD1 matching over 7 bases. This CDR3 is 16 amino acids long. V was clipped by 2 bases and J by 3 bases; unmatched bases: 9. The germline V gene has CDR1 DFQATT and CDR2 SNEGSKA (reference sequence). The CDR3 protein is CSARPLRTGDTGELFF. In DNA form, the CDR3 reads TGCAGTGCTAGACCCCTTCGGACAGGAGACACCGGGGAGCTGTTTTTT.

This clone appeared many times. This chain connects TRBV29-1 to TRBJ1-1, with a possible D match to TRBD1 (5 bases). Looked up from germline, CDR1 is SQVTM and CDR2 is ANQGSEA. The CDR3 is 14 amino acids. V lost 2 bases and J lost 5, with 15 bases in between. The CDR3 region has the DNA TGCAGCGTTGAAAGAGGGGCCAGGGCAACTGAAGCTTTCTTT. It yields the protein CSVERGARATEAFF.

The rearrangement joins TRBV20-1 to TRBJ2-7, with a possible D match to TRBD1 (6 bases). Per the germline V gene, CDR1 is DFQATT and CDR2 is SNEGSKA (reference sequence). The CDR3 totals 15 residues. V lost 6 bases and J 3 bases, leaving 21 bases between the germline ends. The CDR3 DNA follows: TGCAGTGCCGACGGGACCCAGGGACACAACTACGAGCAGTACTTC. It codes for CSADGTQGHNYEQYF.

This rearrangement joins TRBV19 to TRBJ1-5; D is undetermined. In germline, CDR1 is LNHDA, CDR2 SQIVND (reference sequence). Trimming cost V 4 bases and J 5 bases, with 6 bases left between them. CDR3 length: 12 residues. The chain's CDR3 is CASSNGDQPQHF. The CDR3 region has the DNA TGTGCCAGTAGTAATGGCGATCAGCCCCAGCATTTT.

The V call is TRBV6-6, the J call TRBJ1-6; D is unclear. CDR1 is MNHNY, CDR2 SVGAGI, per germline (reference sequence). V gave up 0 bases and J gave up 4 bases, with 7 bases separating them. The CDR3 extends over 15 amino acids. CDR3 sequence (DNA): TGTGCCAGCAGTTACTCCGCGGGGTATAATTCACCCCTCCACTTT. It is translated as CASSYSAGYNSPLHF.